The 14 T cell receptor beta chains below all came from one sample that was sequenced in a study of T cells after yellow fever vaccination. TCRdb called the 5' RACE reads again in MiXCR, with one record for every CDR3 protein. The sample has about 260,000 distinct CDR3 sequences, roughly 4.8% seen once. The sequencing here drew on CD4+ T cells sorted from PBMCs, taken on the day of the yellow fever booster vaccination. The source is a man younger than 35 who received the YFV17D yellow fever vaccine.

The CDR3 region is CASSLGESGELFF. Here the CDR3 DNA reads TGCGCCAGCAGCTTGGGGGAGAGCGGGGAGCTGTTTTTT. The chain recombines TRBV5-1 with TRBJ2-2; tentatively, D is TRBD2 (5 bases). CDR3 size: 13 residues. Germline V CDR1 and CDR2: SGHRS, YFSETQ. The germline V and J ends were trimmed by 0 bases and 7 bases, with 7 bases remaining between them.

Only a few counts were recorded for this clonotype. This chain links TRBV4-1 with TRBJ2-5, with TRBD2 matching over 12 bases. The CDR3 has 19 amino acids. The ends lost 0 bases at V and 1 base at J; junction bases unmatched: 9. CDR1 is MGHRA, CDR2 YSYEKL, per germline. CDR3 DNA: TGCGCCAGCAGCCAAGACCCGGCTAGCGGGGGGGAGCTCCAAGAGACCCAGTACTTC. Translating it yields CASSQDPASGGELQETQYF.

This clonotype was found a few times. This chain links TRBV2 with TRBJ2-1; 7 nucleotides agree with TRBD1. This CDR3 is 14 amino acids long. Germline V gene lookup returns CDR1 SNHLY and CDR2 FYNNEI. Losses at the gene ends were 4 bases for V and 6 bases for J; bases not matched to a gene: 6. CDR3 protein: CASSASTGTNEQFF. CDR3 in DNA: TGTGCCAGCAGTGCGTCGACAGGGACCAATGAGCAGTTCTTC.

This clonotype was detected ten times or more. This chain uses TRBV7-2 with TRBJ1-1, with D possibly being TRBD1 (5 bases). Trimming pared 5 bases from V and 10 bases from J, leaving 14 bases between. CDR1 and CDR2 from the germline V gene are SGHTA and FQGNSA. This CDR3 has 12 amino acids. CDR3 nucleotides: TGTGCCAGCAGCGTCAGCAGGGAGGCAGCTTTCTTT. Protein: CASSVSREAAFF.

In its sample, this clonotype was seen a few times. The genes are TRBV11-2 and TRBJ2-1; D gene uncertain. Germline loops: CDR1 SGHAT, CDR2 FQNNGV. This CDR3 is built from 14 residues. V lost 5 bases, J lost 6 bases, and 14 bases lay in between. The DNA of the CDR3 is TGTGCCAGCAGCCCCCAGTTCGGTAGCAATGAGCAGTTCTTC. Protein product: CASSPQFGSNEQFF.

This clonotype was counted ten times or more. The chain combines TRBV4-3 with TRBJ1-5, with D possibly TRBD1 on 6 matching bases. V lost 0 bases and J lost 7, with 13 bases in between. Germline CDR1 LGHNA, CDR2 YSLEER. The CDR3 is 15 amino acids. The CDR3 nucleotides read TGCGCCAGCAGCCAAGATGGCCAGGGGAGGCAGCCCCAGCATTTT. It is translated as CASSQDGQGRQPQHF.

The chain carries TRBV25-1 and TRBJ2-2; 11 positions agree with TRBD1. Germline V gives CDR1 MGHDK, CDR2 SYGVNS. J gave up 4 bases and V 1 base, and 2 bases lay outside the gene matches. The CDR3 runs to 16 residues. The CDR3 nucleotides are TGTGCCAGCAGTGAATTTGGGACAGGGGGCACCGGGGAGCTGTTTTTT. Protein product: CASSEFGTGGTGELFF.

The V gene is TRBV7-9, the J gene TRBJ2-1; D gene uncertain. Germline CDR1 is SEHNR and CDR2 is FQNEAQ (reference sequence). Trimming took off 5 bases at V and 8 bases at J, with 7 bases between the two ends. This CDR3 contains 11 residues. The CDR3 is CASSQYYEQFF. The CDR3 DNA sequence: TGTGCCAGCAGCCAATACTATGAGCAGTTCTTC.

This clonotype was seen at least ten times. The chain is built from TRBV11-2 and TRBJ2-5; no firm D call. Germline V CDR1 and CDR2: SGHAT, FQNNGV. V lost 0 bases and J 5 bases, leaving 10 bases between the germline ends. This CDR3 is 14 amino acids long. CDR3 loop: CASSLDLAAETQYF. The CDR3 DNA reads as TGTGCCAGCAGCTTAGATTTGGCGGCGGAGACCCAGTACTTC.

The chain employs TRBV7-2 and TRBJ1-2; perhaps TRBD1 as D (5 bases). This CDR3 spans 16 amino acids. In germline, CDR1 is SGHTA, CDR2 FQGNSA. Between the trimmed V and J ends, which lost 0 bases and 8 bases, there was a span of 19 bases. The CDR3 DNA sequence: TGTGCCAGCAGCTTAGCGGTCCAGGCAGGGAGTAGCGGCTACACCTTC. Its translation is CASSLAVQAGSSGYTF.

This clonotype showed up just a few times. The genes are TRBV7-3 and TRBJ2-3, with D possibly TRBD1 on 5 matching bases. The CDR3 length is 16 residues. The germline V gene has CDR1 SGHTA and CDR2 FQGTGA. With 1 base removed from V and 4 bases from J, the gap between germline ends came to 15 bases. The CDR3 loop reads CASSLRSGRSADTQYF. The CDR3 DNA sequence: TGTGCCAGCAGCTTAAGGTCAGGGCGGAGCGCAGATACGCAGTATTTT.

This clonotype has a handful of counts. This chain connects TRBV5-1 to TRBJ2-5, with TRBD1 matching over 7 bases. The germline gives CDR1 SGHRS, CDR2 YFSETQ. Trimming cost V 5 bases and J 3 bases; bases outside gene matches: 7. The CDR3 is 14 amino acids. CDR3 nucleotides: TGCGCCAGCAGTTTTGGGACAGCTGAAGAGACCCAGTACTTC. This translates into CASSFGTAEETQYF. The full variable domain, in which reference TRBV5-1 and TRBJ2-5 provide the parts outside the CDR3, is KAGVTQTPRYLIKTRGQQVTLSCSPISGHRSVSWYQQTPGQGLQFLFEYFSETQRNKGNFPGRFSGRQFSNSRSEMNVSTLELGDSALYLCASSFGTAEETQYFGPGTRLLVL.

This clonotype occurred many times. This CDR3 reads CASSLVTQETQYF. The CDR3 DNA sequence: TGTGCCAGCAGCTTAGTAACACAAGAGACCCAGTACTTC. V gene TRBV11-2 combines with J gene TRBJ2-5; no reliable D call. From germline, CDR1 is SGHAT and CDR2 FQNNGV. The length of the CDR3 is 13 residues. V shed 1 base and J shed 2 bases, with 5 bases lying between them.

The chain recombines TRBV6-2 or TRBV6-3 with TRBJ2-6, with D unclear. Germline CDR1 is MNHEY and CDR2 is SVGEGT. The germline V and J ends were trimmed by 7 bases and 1 base, with 11 bases remaining between them. This CDR3 has 15 residues. CDR3 residues: CASTHLGSGANVLTF. The CDR3 bases are TGTGCCAGCACCCACTTGGGGTCTGGGGCCAACGTCCTGACTTTC.